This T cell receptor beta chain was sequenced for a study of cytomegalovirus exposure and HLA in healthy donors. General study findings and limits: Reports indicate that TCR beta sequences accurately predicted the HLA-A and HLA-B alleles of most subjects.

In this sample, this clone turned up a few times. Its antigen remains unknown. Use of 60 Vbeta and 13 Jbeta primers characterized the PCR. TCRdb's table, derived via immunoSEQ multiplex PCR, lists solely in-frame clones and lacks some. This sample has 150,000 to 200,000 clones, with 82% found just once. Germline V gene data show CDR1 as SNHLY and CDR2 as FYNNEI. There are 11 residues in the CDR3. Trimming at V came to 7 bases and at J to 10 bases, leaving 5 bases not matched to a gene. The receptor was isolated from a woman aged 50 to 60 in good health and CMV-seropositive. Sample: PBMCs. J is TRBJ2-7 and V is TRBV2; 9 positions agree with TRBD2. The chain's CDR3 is CASKLTSGQYF. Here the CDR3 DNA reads TGTGCCAGCAAGCTGACTAGCGGACAGTACTTC.